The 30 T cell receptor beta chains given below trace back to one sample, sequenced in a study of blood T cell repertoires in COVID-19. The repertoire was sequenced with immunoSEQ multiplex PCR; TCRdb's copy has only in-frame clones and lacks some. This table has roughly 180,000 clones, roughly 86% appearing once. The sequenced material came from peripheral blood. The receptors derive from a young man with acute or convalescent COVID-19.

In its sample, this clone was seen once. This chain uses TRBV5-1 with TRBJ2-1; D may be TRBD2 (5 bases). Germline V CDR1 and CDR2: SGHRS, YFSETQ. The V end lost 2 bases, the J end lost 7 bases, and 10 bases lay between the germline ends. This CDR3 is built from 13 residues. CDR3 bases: TGCGCCAGCAGCTTAGGAGGACTGAATGAGCAGTTCTTC. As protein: CASSLGGLNEQFF.

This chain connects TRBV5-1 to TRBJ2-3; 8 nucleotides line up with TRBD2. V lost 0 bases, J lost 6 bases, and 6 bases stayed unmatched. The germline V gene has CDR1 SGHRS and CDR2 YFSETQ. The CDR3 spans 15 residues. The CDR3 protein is CASSLGLAGSDTQYF. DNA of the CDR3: TGCGCCAGCAGCTTGGGGCTAGCGGGTAGCGATACGCAGTATTTT.

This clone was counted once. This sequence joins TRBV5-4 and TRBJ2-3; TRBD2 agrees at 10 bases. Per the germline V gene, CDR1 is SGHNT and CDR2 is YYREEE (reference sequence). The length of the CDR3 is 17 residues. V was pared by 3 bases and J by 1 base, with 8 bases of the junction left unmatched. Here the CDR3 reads CASSSKDGLAGTDTQYF. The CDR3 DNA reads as TGTGCCAGCAGCTCAAAAGACGGACTAGCGGGCACAGATACGCAGTATTTT.

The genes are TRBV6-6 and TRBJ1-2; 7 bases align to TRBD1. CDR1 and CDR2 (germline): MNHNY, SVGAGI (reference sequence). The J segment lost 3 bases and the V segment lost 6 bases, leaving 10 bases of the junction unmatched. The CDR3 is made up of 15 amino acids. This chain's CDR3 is CASRKQGFSDYGYTF. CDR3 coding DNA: TGTGCCAGCAGAAAACAGGGGTTTAGTGACTATGGCTACACCTTC.

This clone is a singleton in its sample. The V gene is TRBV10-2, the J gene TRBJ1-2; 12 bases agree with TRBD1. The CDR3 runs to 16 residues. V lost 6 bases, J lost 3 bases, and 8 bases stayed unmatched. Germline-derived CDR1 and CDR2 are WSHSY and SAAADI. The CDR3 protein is CASRPPGQGADYGYTF. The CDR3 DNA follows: TGCGCCAGCAGACCCCCGGGACAGGGGGCAGACTATGGCTACACCTTC.

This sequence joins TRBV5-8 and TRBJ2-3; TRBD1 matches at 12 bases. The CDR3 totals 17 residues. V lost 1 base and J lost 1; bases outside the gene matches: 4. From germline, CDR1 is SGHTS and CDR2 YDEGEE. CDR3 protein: CASSLFGTGGGTDTQYF. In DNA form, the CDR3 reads TGTGCCAGCAGCTTGTTTGGGACAGGGGGCGGCACAGATACGCAGTATTTT.

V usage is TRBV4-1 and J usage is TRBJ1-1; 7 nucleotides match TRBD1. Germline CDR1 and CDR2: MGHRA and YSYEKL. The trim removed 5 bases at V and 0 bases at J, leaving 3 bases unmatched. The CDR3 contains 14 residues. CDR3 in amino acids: CASSSTGVNTEAFF. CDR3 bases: TGCGCCAGCAGCTCAACAGGGGTGAACACTGAAGCTTTCTTT.

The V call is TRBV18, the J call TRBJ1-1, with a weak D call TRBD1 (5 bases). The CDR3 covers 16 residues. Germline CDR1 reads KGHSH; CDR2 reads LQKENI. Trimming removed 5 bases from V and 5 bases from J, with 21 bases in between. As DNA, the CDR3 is TGTGCCAGCTCAATCACACTTCAGGGCCAAGGAACTGAAGCTTTCTTT. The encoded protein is CASSITLQGQGTEAFF.

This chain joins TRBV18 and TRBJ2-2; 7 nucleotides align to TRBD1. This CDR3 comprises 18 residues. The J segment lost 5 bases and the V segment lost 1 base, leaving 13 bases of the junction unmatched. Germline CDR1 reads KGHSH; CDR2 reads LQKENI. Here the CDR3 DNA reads TGTGCCAGCTCACCACTATCGAATAGGGGGCGTTATACCGGGGAGCTGTTTTTT. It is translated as CASSPLSNRGRYTGELFF.

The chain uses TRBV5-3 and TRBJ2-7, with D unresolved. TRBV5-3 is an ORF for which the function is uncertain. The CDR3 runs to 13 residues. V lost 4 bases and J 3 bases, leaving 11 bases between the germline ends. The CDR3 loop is CARSRGANYEQYV. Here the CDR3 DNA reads TGTGCCAGAAGCCGCGGAGCCAACTACGAGCAGTACGTC.

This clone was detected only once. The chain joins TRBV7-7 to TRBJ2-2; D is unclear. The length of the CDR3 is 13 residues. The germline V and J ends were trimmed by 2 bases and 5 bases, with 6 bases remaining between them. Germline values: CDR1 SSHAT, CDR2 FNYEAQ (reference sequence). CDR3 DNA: TGTGCCAGCAGCTTAAGTCTAACCGGGGAGCTGTTTTTT. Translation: CASSLSLTGELFF. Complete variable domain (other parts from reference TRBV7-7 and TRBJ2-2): GAGVSQSPRYKVTKRGQDVTLRCDPISSHATLYWYQQALGQGPEFLTYFNYEAQPDKSGLPSDRFSAERPEGSISTLTIQRTEQRDSAMYRCASSLSLTGELFFGEGSRLTVL.

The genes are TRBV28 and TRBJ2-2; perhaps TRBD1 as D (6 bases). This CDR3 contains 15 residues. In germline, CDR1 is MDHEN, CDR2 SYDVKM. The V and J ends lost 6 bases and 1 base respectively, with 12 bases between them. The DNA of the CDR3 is TGTGCCAGCAGGAAGGACAGAATGAACACCGGGGAGCTGTTTTTT. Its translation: CASRKDRMNTGELFF.

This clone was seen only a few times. Here the CDR3 reads CASSIGTGRYNEQFF. CDR3 bases: TGTGCCAGTAGCATTGGGACAGGGCGATACAATGAGCAGTTCTTC. V gene TRBV19 combines with J gene TRBJ2-1; 9 bases are shared with TRBD1. Germline V gene lookup returns CDR1 LNHDA and CDR2 SQIVND (reference sequence). V gave up 6 bases and J gave up 4 bases; unmatched junction bases: 7. The CDR3 runs 15 residues.

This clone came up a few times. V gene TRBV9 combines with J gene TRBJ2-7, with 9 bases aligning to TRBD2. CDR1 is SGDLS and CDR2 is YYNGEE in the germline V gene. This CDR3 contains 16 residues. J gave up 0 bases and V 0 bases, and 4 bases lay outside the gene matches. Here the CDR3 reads CASSVGLAGDSYEQYF. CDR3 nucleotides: TGTGCCAGCAGCGTAGGGTTAGCGGGGGACTCCTACGAGCAGTACTTC. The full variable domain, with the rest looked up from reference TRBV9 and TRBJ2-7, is DSGVTQTPKHLITATGQRVTLRCSPRSGDLSVYWYQQSLDQGLQFLIQYYNGEERAKGNILERFSAQQFPDLHSELNLSSLELGDSALYFCASSVGLAGDSYEQYFGPGTRLTVT.

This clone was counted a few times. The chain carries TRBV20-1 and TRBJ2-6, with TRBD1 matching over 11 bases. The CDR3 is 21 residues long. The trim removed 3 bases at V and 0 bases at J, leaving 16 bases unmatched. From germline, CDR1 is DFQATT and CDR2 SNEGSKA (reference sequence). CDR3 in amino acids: CSASNRQFRTGGLSGANVLTF. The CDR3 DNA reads TGCAGTGCTAGTAATCGTCAATTTAGGACAGGGGGCCTCTCTGGGGCCAACGTCCTGACTTTC.

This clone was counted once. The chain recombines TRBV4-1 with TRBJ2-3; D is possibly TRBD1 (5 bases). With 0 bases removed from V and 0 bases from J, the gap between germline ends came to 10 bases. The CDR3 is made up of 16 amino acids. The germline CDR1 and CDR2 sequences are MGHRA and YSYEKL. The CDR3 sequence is CASSQDLGRSTDTQYF. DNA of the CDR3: TGCGCCAGCAGCCAAGATCTGGGGCGTAGCACAGATACGCAGTATTTT.

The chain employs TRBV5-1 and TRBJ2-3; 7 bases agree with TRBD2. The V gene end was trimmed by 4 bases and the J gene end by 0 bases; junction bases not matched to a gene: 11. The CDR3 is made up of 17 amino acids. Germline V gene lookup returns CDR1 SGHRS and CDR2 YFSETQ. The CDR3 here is CASSSQSSGVSTDTQYF. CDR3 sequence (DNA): TGCGCCAGCAGCAGCCAATCTAGCGGCGTTAGCACAGATACGCAGTATTTT.

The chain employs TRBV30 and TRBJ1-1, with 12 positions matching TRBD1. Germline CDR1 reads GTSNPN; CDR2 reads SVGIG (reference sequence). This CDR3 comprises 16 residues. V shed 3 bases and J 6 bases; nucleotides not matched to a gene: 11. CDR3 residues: CAWSLYSGQGASEAFF. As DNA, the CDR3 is TGTGCCTGGAGCTTGTACTCGGGACAGGGGGCCTCTGAAGCTTTCTTT.

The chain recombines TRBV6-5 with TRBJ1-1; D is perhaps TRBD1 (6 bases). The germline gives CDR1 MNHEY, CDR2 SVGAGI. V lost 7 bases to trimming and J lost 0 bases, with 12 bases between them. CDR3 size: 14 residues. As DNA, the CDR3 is TGTGCCAGCACCATTACAGGGATGAACACTGAAGCTTTCTTT. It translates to CASTITGMNTEAFF.

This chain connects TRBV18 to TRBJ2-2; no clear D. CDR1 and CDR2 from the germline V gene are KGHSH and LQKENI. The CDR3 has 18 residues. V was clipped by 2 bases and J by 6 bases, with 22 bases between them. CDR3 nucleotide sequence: TGTGCCAGCTCACCAGGGCCCCCTCGTCGTCAAAGAGCCGGGGAGCTGTTTTTT. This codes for CASSPGPPRRQRAGELFF.

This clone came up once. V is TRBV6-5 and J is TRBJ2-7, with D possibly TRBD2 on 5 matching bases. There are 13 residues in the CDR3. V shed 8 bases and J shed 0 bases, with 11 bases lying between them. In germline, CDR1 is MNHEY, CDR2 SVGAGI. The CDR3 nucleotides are TGTGCCAGCGACGGGAAGCACTCCTACGAGCAGTACTTC. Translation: CASDGKHSYEQYF.

CDR3 DNA sequence: TGTGCCAGCAGTGGGGGGAATGAGCAGTTCTTC. This gives the protein CASSGGNEQFF. The rearrangement joins TRBV3-1 (or the pseudogene TRBV3-2) to TRBJ2-1; tentative D call: TRBD2 (6 bases). CDR1 is LGHDT, CDR2 YNNKEL, per germline (reference sequence). The CDR3 is 11 amino acids. V was clipped by 6 bases and J by 7 bases, with 7 bases between them.

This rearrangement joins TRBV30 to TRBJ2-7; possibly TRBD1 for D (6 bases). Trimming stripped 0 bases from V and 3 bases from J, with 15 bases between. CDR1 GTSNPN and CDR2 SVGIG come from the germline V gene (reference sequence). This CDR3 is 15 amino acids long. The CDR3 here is CAWSVQGSSIYEQYF. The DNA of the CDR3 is TGTGCCTGGAGTGTACAGGGTTCGTCGATCTACGAGCAGTACTTC. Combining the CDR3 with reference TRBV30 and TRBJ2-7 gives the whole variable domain SQTIHQWPATLVQPVGSPLSLECTVEGTSNPNLYWYRQAAGRGLQLLFYSVGIGQISSEVPQNLSASRPQDRQFILSSKKLLLSDSGFYLCAWSVQGSSIYEQYFGPGTRLTVT.

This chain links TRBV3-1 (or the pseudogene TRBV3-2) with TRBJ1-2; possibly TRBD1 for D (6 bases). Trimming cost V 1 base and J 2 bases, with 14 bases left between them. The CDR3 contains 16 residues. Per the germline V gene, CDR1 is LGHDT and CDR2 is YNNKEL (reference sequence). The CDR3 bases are TGTGCCAGCAGCCAAGGAGGCACAGGGTCCAACTATGGCTACACCTTC. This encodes CASSQGGTGSNYGYTF.

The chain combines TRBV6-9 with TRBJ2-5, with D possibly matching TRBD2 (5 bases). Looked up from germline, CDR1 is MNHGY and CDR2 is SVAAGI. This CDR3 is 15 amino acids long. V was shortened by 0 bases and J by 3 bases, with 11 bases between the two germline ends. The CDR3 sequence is CASSYSRTREETQYF. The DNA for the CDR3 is TGTGCCAGCAGTTATTCCAGGACGAGGGAAGAGACCCAGTACTTC.

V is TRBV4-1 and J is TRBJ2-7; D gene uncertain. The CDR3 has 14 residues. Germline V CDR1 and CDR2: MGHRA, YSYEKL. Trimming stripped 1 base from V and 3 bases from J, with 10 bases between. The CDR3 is CASSQVTGFYEQYF. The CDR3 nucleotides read TGCGCCAGCAGCCAAGTTACGGGTTTCTACGAGCAGTACTTC.

CDR3 nucleotides: TGTGCCAGCACCCCGGGGGGAGCAGATACGCAGTATTTT. Encoded protein: CASTPGGADTQYF. The chain couples TRBV6-5 to TRBJ2-3, with 7 bases lining up with TRBD2. The CDR3 is 13 amino acids. J was trimmed by 4 bases and V by 7 bases; bases with no gene match: 5. CDR1 MNHEY and CDR2 SVGAGI come from the germline V gene.

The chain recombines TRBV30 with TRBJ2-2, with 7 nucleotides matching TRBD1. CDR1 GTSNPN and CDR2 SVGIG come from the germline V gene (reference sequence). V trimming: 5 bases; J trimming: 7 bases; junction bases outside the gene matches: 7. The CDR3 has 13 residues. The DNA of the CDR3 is TGTGCCTGGGAGACAGGGTCGGGCGGGGAGCTGTTTTTT. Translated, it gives CAWETGSGGELFF.

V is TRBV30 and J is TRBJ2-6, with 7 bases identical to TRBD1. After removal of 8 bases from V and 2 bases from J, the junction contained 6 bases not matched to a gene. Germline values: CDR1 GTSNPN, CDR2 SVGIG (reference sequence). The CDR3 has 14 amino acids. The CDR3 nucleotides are TGTGCCGCAGGGGGTGGGGCTGGGGCCAACGTCCTGACTTTC. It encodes CAAGGGAGANVLTF. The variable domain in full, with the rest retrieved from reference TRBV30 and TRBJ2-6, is SQTIHQWPATLVQPVGSPLSLECTVEGTSNPNLYWYRQAAGRGLQLLFYSVGIGQISSEVPQNLSASRPQDRQFILSSKKLLLSDSGFYLCAAGGGAGANVLTFGAGSRLTVL.

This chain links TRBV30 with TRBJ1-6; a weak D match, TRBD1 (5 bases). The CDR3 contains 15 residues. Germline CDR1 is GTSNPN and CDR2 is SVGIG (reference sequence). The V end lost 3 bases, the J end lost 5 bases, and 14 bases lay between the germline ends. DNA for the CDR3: TGTGCCTGGAGACCCCGACAGTCCAATAATTCACCCCTCCACTTT. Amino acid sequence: CAWRPRQSNNSPLHF. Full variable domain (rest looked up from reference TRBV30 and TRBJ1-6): SQTIHQWPATLVQPVGSPLSLECTVEGTSNPNLYWYRQAAGRGLQLLFYSVGIGQISSEVPQNLSASRPQDRQFILSSKKLLLSDSGFYLCAWRPRQSNNSPLHFGNGTRLTVT.